Following are 28 T cell receptor beta chains from one sample sequenced in a study of T cells after yellow fever vaccination. TCRdb reprocessed the 5' RACE reads with MiXCR, giving one entry per CDR3 protein. The sample contains approximately 580,000 distinct CDR3 sequences, approximately 16% of which appear only once. The input for sequencing was PBMCs, taken roughly 5 days after the first yellow fever vaccination. The receptors originated from a man between 18 and 35 years old who received the YFV17D yellow fever vaccine.

This chain connects TRBV6-5 to TRBJ2-4, with a weak D call TRBD1 (5 bases). Germline V gene lookup returns CDR1 MNHEY and CDR2 SVGAGI. Trimming pared 6 bases from V and 7 bases from J, leaving 16 bases between. The CDR3 has 14 amino acids. CDR3 coding DNA: TGTGCCAGCAGCCCCTCAGACAGTTTCAACATTCAGTACTTC. Translation: CASSPSDSFNIQYF.

This clonotype was seen more than once but under ten times. V is TRBV5-1 and J is TRBJ1-1; maybe TRBD1 (5 bases). The V gene's germline CDR1 is SGHRS and CDR2 YFSETQ. This CDR3 is built from 14 residues. Trimming shortened V by 2 bases and J by 5 bases, and 13 bases separated the two germline ends. The CDR3 loop is CASSFTDGGTEAFF. The CDR3 DNA is TGCGCCAGCAGCTTTACCGACGGGGGGACTGAAGCTTTCTTT.

This rearrangement joins TRBV9 to TRBJ2-7; no clear D gene. Germline V gene data show CDR1 as SGDLS and CDR2 as YYNGEE. Between the trimmed V and J ends, which lost 0 bases and 0 bases, there was a span of 7 bases. This CDR3 comprises 14 residues. The CDR3 DNA reads TGTGCCAGCAGCGTAGACGTGAACTCCTACGAGCAGTACTTC. Protein sequence: CASSVDVNSYEQYF.

This clonotype was detected only a few times. The chain has TRBV20-1 and TRBJ1-2, with D possibly being TRBD1 (5 bases). The germline CDR1 and CDR2 sequences are DFQATT and SNEGSKA (reference sequence). The CDR3 spans 14 residues. V was cut by 3 bases and J by 0 bases, with 11 bases left in between. Here the CDR3 reads CSASRLGANYGYTF. CDR3 sequence (DNA): TGCAGTGCTAGTCGACTAGGGGCTAACTATGGCTACACCTTC.

Only a few counts were recorded for this clonotype. The chain carries TRBV6-5 and TRBJ2-7; D perhaps matches TRBD1 (7 bases). V was trimmed by 4 bases and J by 5 bases, leaving 12 bases between them. The CDR3 consists of 13 residues. Germline values: CDR1 MNHEY, CDR2 SVGAGI. In DNA form, the CDR3 reads TGTGCCAGCAGTTTTCAGGGGGGAAACGAGCAGTACGTC. Translating gives CASSFQGGNEQYV.

This chain joins TRBV7-9 and TRBJ1-4, with D unresolved. The CDR3 totals 12 residues. V was shortened by 5 bases and J by 12 bases, with 13 bases between the two germline ends. Germline CDR1 and CDR2: SEHNR and FQNEAQ (reference sequence). The CDR3 bases are TGTGCCAGCAGCCGAGGACCCCCTGAACTGTTTTTT. Translation: CASSRGPPELFF.

This clonotype was detected only a few times. The V gene is TRBV10-3, the J gene TRBJ1-3; D gene ambiguous. Germline CDR1 is ENHRY and CDR2 is SYGVKD. With 8 bases removed from V and 9 bases from J, the gap between germline ends came to 17 bases. The length of the CDR3 is 13 residues. The CDR3 spells CAIRTIEGSTIYF. In DNA, the CDR3 is TGTGCCATCCGGACTATTGAAGGGTCCACCATATATTTT.

The chain has TRBV2 and TRBJ2-1; 8 bases agree with TRBD2. The V and J ends lost 6 bases and 6 bases, in that order; junction bases with no gene match: 1. The CDR3 runs to 12 residues. Germline V gives CDR1 SNHLY, CDR2 FYNNEI. DNA of the CDR3: TGTGCCAGCAGCGGGGGGGTCAATGAGCAGTTCTTC. It codes for CASSGGVNEQFF.

This chain links TRBV2 with TRBJ2-5, with unresolved D. CDR1 and CDR2 (germline): SNHLY, FYNNEI. V lost 6 bases, J lost 5 bases, and 10 bases lay in between. The CDR3 consists of 12 residues. The CDR3 is CASRLSEETQYF. In nucleotides, the CDR3 is TGTGCCAGCAGGCTTTCCGAGGAGACCCAGTACTTC.

The gene calls are TRBV20-1 and TRBJ1-2; D perhaps matches TRBD1 (6 bases). The germline V gene has CDR1 DFQATT and CDR2 SNEGSKA (reference sequence). CDR3 length: 13 residues. The V end was cut by 5 bases, the J end by 4 bases, with 14 bases between. CDR3 loop: CSAYGQTFYGYTF. CDR3 bases: TGCAGTGCTTACGGACAGACCTTCTATGGCTACACCTTC.

Only a few counts were recorded for this clonotype. The V gene is TRBV12-3 or TRBV12-4, the J gene TRBJ2-7, with 7 positions matching TRBD1. This CDR3 comprises 14 residues. V shed 2 bases, J shed 6 bases, and the junction held 7 bases outside the gene matches. The CDR3 bases are TGTGCCAGCAGTTTACGACAGGGAGCCCGCGAGCAGTACTTC. This gives the protein CASSLRQGAREQYF.

This clonotype has more than one count but fewer than ten. This sequence joins TRBV7-2 and TRBJ1-2, with a weak D call TRBD1 (5 bases). V gave up 2 bases and J gave up 8 bases, with 12 bases separating them. This CDR3 has 13 residues. CDR1 and CDR2 (germline): SGHTA, FQGNSA. CDR3 region: CASSLFQGRGYTF. The CDR3 DNA sequence: TGTGCCAGCAGCTTATTCCAGGGCAGGGGCTACACCTTC.

This rearrangement joins TRBV9 to TRBJ2-1; no clear D. The germline V gene encodes CDR1 SGDLS and CDR2 YYNGEE. V was shortened by 0 bases and J by 7 bases, with 8 bases between the two germline ends. This CDR3 region has 13 residues. Here the CDR3 reads CASSVGFQNEQFF. The CDR3 DNA is TGTGCCAGCAGCGTAGGGTTCCAAAATGAGCAGTTCTTC.

This clonotype was seen only a few times. The chain recombines TRBV24-1 with TRBJ2-5; D may be TRBD2 (7 bases). The germline CDR1 and CDR2 sequences are KGHDR and SFDVKD. V lost 10 bases and J lost 5, with 16 bases in between. The CDR3 is 13 amino acids. CDR3 nucleotides: TGTGCCACTGCATCGGGGGGCGAGGAGACCCAGTACTTC. Amino acids: CATASGGEETQYF.

The chain has TRBV4-2 and TRBJ1-1; 7 positions match TRBD1. J gave up 4 bases and V 5 bases, and 7 bases lay outside the gene matches. Germline values: CDR1 LGHNA, CDR2 YNFKEQ. The CDR3 contains 14 residues. DNA of the CDR3: TGTGCCAGCAGCACACGACAGGGACGCACTGAAGCTTTCTTT. Translated, it gives CASSTRQGRTEAFF.

This clonotype has just a few counts. This chain joins TRBV20-1 and TRBJ2-4; D not resolved. The germline gives CDR1 DFQATT, CDR2 SNEGSKA (reference sequence). CDR3 length equals 13 residues. The V and J ends lost 1 base and 2 bases respectively, with 6 bases between them. Here the CDR3 reads CSARARTKNIQYF. CDR3 coding DNA: TGCAGTGCTAGAGCTAGGACCAAAAACATTCAGTACTTC.

There are a few counts of this clonotype. V usage is TRBV6-4 and J usage is TRBJ2-1; TRBD1 agrees at 7 bases. Germline lookup yields CDR1 MRHNA and CDR2 SNTAGT. This CDR3 spans 15 amino acids. V trimming: 6 bases; J trimming: 1 base; junction bases outside the gene matches: 6. The CDR3: CASRGQATSYNEQFF. The CDR3 region has the DNA TGTGCCAGCAGAGGACAGGCAACATCCTACAATGAGCAGTTCTTC.

The rearrangement joins TRBV3-1 to TRBJ1-2; 8 bases agree with TRBD1. The CDR3 is 16 amino acids. Trimming removed 3 bases from V and 4 bases from J; junction bases left unmatched: 10. CDR1 is LGHDT and CDR2 is YNNKEL in the germline V gene (reference sequence). CDR3 in amino acids: CASSQSGRDRSYGYTF. CDR3 coding DNA: TGTGCCAGCAGCCAGTCGGGCCGGGACAGGAGCTATGGCTACACCTTC.

This clonotype was seen at least ten times. The gene calls are TRBV9 and TRBJ2-3; a possible D gene is TRBD2 (6 bases). V lost 0 bases and J lost 4, with 12 bases in between. Germline assignment: CDR1 SGDLS and CDR2 YYNGEE. The CDR3 is 15 residues long. In DNA form, the CDR3 reads TGTGCCAGCAGCGTAGGGGCTAGCGAGTCAGATACGCAGTATTTT. Residues: CASSVGASESDTQYF.

The gene calls are TRBV29-1 and TRBJ2-5; TRBD1 is a possible D gene (5 bases). The CDR3 has 11 residues. The germline V gene has CDR1 SQVTM and CDR2 ANQGSEA. The CDR3 DNA follows: TGCAGTACAGGCACTGGGGAGACCCAGTACTTC. The encoded protein is CSTGTGETQYF. The variable domain in full, with the rest retrieved from reference TRBV29-1 and TRBJ2-5, is SAVISQKPSRDICQRGTSLTIQCQVDSQVTMMFWYRQQPGQSLTLIATANQGSEATYESGFVIDKFPISRPNLTFSTLTVSNMSPEDSSIYLCSTGTGETQYFGPGTRLLVL.

This clonotype was picked up a small number of times. This chain connects TRBV7-2 to TRBJ2-1, with 10 nucleotides matching TRBD2. The V segment lost 4 bases and the J segment 6 bases; nucleotides outside the gene matches: 9. The CDR3 sequence is 16 residues long. In germline, CDR1 is SGHTA, CDR2 FQGNSA. The CDR3 DNA reads TGTGCCAGCAGCTCACTCAGCGGGGGGGCGGCCAATGAGCAGTTCTTC. This codes for CASSSLSGGAANEQFF.

This clonotype occurred a few times. The chain carries TRBV24-1 and TRBJ2-1; 10 bases align to TRBD1. Trimming cost V 3 bases and J 5 bases; bases outside gene matches: 3. The CDR3 loop spans 15 amino acids. Per the germline V gene, CDR1 is KGHDR and CDR2 is SFDVKD. The CDR3 spells CATSDAGTGDNEQFF. DNA for the CDR3: TGTGCCACCAGTGATGCCGGGACAGGGGACAATGAGCAGTTCTTC.

This clonotype was seen many times. The rearrangement uses TRBV5-1 and TRBJ2-1, with unresolved D. Germline CDR1 and CDR2: SGHRS and YFSETQ. The CDR3 spans 13 residues. Trimming removed 0 bases at V and 4 bases at J, with 5 bases between. The CDR3 DNA reads TGCGCCAGCAGCTTGGTCCGATACAATGAGCAGTTCTTC. It is translated as CASSLVRYNEQFF.

This chain connects TRBV4-2 to TRBJ1-6; 9 positions match TRBD1. With V trimmed by 1 base and J by 10 bases, 2 bases remained unmatched. This CDR3 region has 14 residues. Looked up from germline, CDR1 is LGHNA and CDR2 is YNFKEQ. CDR3: CASSQGTGDSPLHF. The CDR3, as DNA: TGTGCCAGCAGCCAAGGGACAGGGGACTCACCCCTCCACTTT.

This clonotype was picked up many times. V usage is TRBV29-1 and J usage is TRBJ2-7; 7 bases line up with TRBD1. Germline V gives CDR1 SQVTM, CDR2 ANQGSEA. The CDR3 has 12 amino acids. DNA of the CDR3: TGCAGTTTCCGGGACAGTTCCTACGAGCAGTACTTC. This codes for CSFRDSSYEQYF.

V is TRBV15 and J is TRBJ1-3; D gene unclear. V lost 1 base and J 1 base, leaving 17 bases between the germline ends. CDR3 size: 18 residues. CDR1 and CDR2 from the germline V gene are LNHNV and YYDKDF (reference sequence). The CDR3, as DNA: TGTGCCACCAGCAGAGCCCCTATAGGAGAGATGTCTGGAAACACCATATATTTT. Protein sequence: CATSRAPIGEMSGNTIYF.

Comment on this clonotype: The junction does not match germline at one end; this may be a read error. This chain joins TRBV10-3 and TRBJ2-2; either TRBD1 or TRBD2 may fit D (5 bases each). The CDR3 runs 13 residues. Germline CDR1 reads ENHRY; CDR2 reads SYGVKD. The CDR3 sequence: CAIRGTLTGQLFF. Here the CDR3 DNA reads TGTGCCATCAGGGGGACGTTAACCGGGCAGCTGTTTTTT.

V is TRBV28 and J is TRBJ2-5; D is perhaps TRBD1 (5 bases). Germline V lookup: CDR1 MDHEN, CDR2 SYDVKM. Between the trimmed V and J ends, which lost 3 bases and 2 bases, there was a span of 16 bases. This CDR3 contains 16 residues. This chain's CDR3 is CASSFLSGANQETQYF. CDR3 coding DNA: TGTGCCAGCAGTTTCCTCAGTGGGGCGAATCAAGAGACCCAGTACTTC.